This TCR beta chain derives from a study of graft-versus-host responses after intestinal transplantation. Study details: Recipients obtained multivisceral, liver-intestinal, or isolated intestinal transplants. Findings and limits, study-wide: Patients who carried graft-donor T cell macrochimerism also had high graft-versus-host to host-versus-graft clonal ratios in their allografts.

Worth noting for this clone: The antigen remains unidentified.

This CDR3 has 13 residues. Per germline, CDR1 MDHEN and CDR2 SYDVKM. Between the trimmed V and J ends, which lost 3 bases and 4 bases, there was a span of 9 bases. This table comes from immunoSEQ multiplex PCR, and its TCRdb copy is limited to in-frame clones, with some not included. The repertoire has nearly 45,000 clones, 90% to 95% of them found once; the top ten carry nearly 4.5%. The sequence came from a human patient who received an intestinal transplant, so some T cells may come from the graft donor. Specimen: PBMCs, collected 524 days after transplant. The gene calls are TRBV28 and TRBJ1-2; weak D call: TRBD1 (5 bases). In nucleotides, the CDR3 is TGTGCCAGCAGTTTGACAGCTACCTATGGCTACACCTTC. This sequence encodes CASSLTATYGYTF.